This TCR beta chain comes out of a study of CD8 T cells in Susac syndrome (dated by TCRdb to the late 2010s). With regard to the full study: Repertoire sequencing was used to test whether CD8+ T cell activation and differentiation in Susac syndrome was antigen driven.

RNA was extracted using the RNeasy kit, and about 0.45 to 1 microgram was reverse transcribed with random hexamers. TCR beta CDR3 regions were amplified with the immunoSEQ multiplex PCR assay covering 54 Vbeta and 13 Jbeta segments. Bias from PCR amplification was corrected by using a synthetic template baseline for primer optimization and for computational correction. Under the source paper's analysis protocol: Reads were annotated to V, D and J genes according to IMGT and were analyzed with immunoSEQ Analyzer, with only productive sequences retained. Clonality was calculated as one minus the Shannon entropy normalized by log2 of the number of productive unique sequences. For each patient and control, public and private clones were evaluated within the 100 most prevalent clones. Clones were defined as Susac-specific if absent from the healthy and MS cohorts, from around 1,000 published viral clones and from other ImmuneACCESS disease sequences. The public sequencing data were trimmed at Q25 with fastp and processed into clonotypes with MiXCR by TCRdb, which kept only in-frame beta chains. Rows are combined by CDR3 protein, so each entry shows the most common genes and DNA. TCRdb, rather than the study authors, made the V and J calls. The sample table shows a few hundred thousand distinct CDR3 sequences, and about 95% are seen once. Together, the top ten hold roughly 0.09% of the sample.

High-throughput TCR beta sequencing profiled peripheral blood CD8+ and CD4+ T cells from healthy donors, Susac syndrome patients and multiple sclerosis patients. Treatment-naive patients with stable or active relapsing-remitting disease fulfilling revised McDonald criteria were used as multiple sclerosis controls. Bulk CD8+ and CD4+ T cells were purified by magnetic negative isolation, while CD8+ TEMRA cells were enriched using FACS. Blood was drawn into EDTA tubes, processed within 24 hours, and PBMCs were isolated by density gradient centrifugation. PBMCs intended for TCR sequencing were cryopreserved in liquid nitrogen and thawed later in a water bath at 37 degrees C. The sorted or isolated CD4+, CD8+ and CD8+ TEMRA cells reached a purity of at least 90%. Trimming costs V 4 bases and J 0 bases, and their ends lie 10 bases apart. CDR1 and CDR2, looked up from the germline V gene (reference sequence), are LGHDT and YNNKEL. Counted from cysteine to phenylalanine, this CDR3 has 15 amino acids. Kept here is only the CDR3 DNA, which spans 45 bases and is read in frame from base 1.

Comment on this clonotype: Its target antigen remains unknown. The sample holds no much larger clone one base away, and base qualities are not on file.

Results the study describes overall, beyond this receptor: The TCR sequencing and HLA analysis was acknowledged to have included a relatively small number of individuals.

The sample consisted of CD4+ T cells from PBMCs. Recombination linked TRBV3-1 to TRBJ1-5; the D gene cannot be named for sure. This sequence was found in a human donor with multiple sclerosis. The DNA sequence follows: TGTGCCAGCAGCCTGGGTACAGATAGCAATCAGCCCCAGCATTTT. Its product reads: CASSLGTDSNQPQHF.